This TCR beta chain was sequenced during a study of long-term antiretroviral therapy in people with HIV (dated by TCRdb to about 2022). As for the study more broadly: The earliest samples were collected approximately a decade before the 2015 WHO recommendation for immediate ART, a period when ART was typically delayed until CD4 counts fell. This retrospective serial study examined whether starting ART and sustained HIV suppression were associated with changes in the composition and diversity of the TRB repertoire in peripheral blood. A total of 192 cryopreserved PBMC samples came from 25 to 30 adults with confirmed HIV infection and were collected serially over a mean of around 6 years (range 1-12). About 35% of the 30 participants with HIV were female. No cross-contamination during QIAcube processing was seen in test extractions of a monoclonal T-cell line run alongside 30 to 35 polyclonal samples.

Details on this clone: Its specific antigen is unknown. No per-base quality is available; no much larger clone lies one base away.

Broader findings and caveats from the paper: A significant increase in TRB diversity was found to be associated with ART initiation, although TRB diversity was observed to remain significantly below that of transplant donor controls even after long-term ART. Expanded TRB clones identified before ART initiation dominated the repertoire at all time points, although this dominance fluctuated and declined in many PLHIV after ART. The samples span the years 2004 to 2017, and the ART regimens used at that time may not be as effective as current regimens. Because cell numbers in pre-ART samples were limited, unsorted PBMC were profiled instead of sorted CD4+ and CD8+ T cells. Owing to limited PBMC availability, only the TCR beta chain was sequenced, without alpha chain pairing. Narrower CDR3 length ranges were observed in HIV repertoires than in controls, and an antigen-experienced repertoire with only a slight naive shift after ART was suggested by the network structure. Inferences about post-ART repertoire changes are limited because no data were available on ART adherence, viral resistance or therapy changes.

The immunoSEQ hsTCRB v3.0 assay was used at survey level resolution for TRB variable region sequencing. TRB sequencing targeted a depth of 40,000-50,000 T-cell genomes per sample. Pooled TRB libraries were sequenced on an Illumina MiSeq with a v3 150-cycle kit. The paper's data handling went like this. Repertoire analysis was performed in R inside a reproducible Nextflow workflow that covered QC, data transformation and analysis. LymphoSeq2, an R package for AIRR-Seq data exploration, was used to implement custom analyses. After excluding several samples that yielded fewer than 5000 total TRB sequences, fewer than 200 HIV repertoires remained for analysis. Among the 170 to 200 HIV repertoires that were kept, 59 were collected before ART initiation and more than 120 were collected after ART initiation. Repertoires were downsampled to 5000 TRB nucleotide sequences, and summary statistics were averaged over 100 downsampling iterations. TRB sequences were retained for analysis only if CDR3 regions of at least seven amino acids were present. A Shannon entropy-derived clonality score and the Gini coefficient were used to measure diversity. In the repertoire networks, any two of the top 5000 CDR3 amino acid sequences were linked whenever the two sequences differed by an edit distance of one. For TRB CDR3 amino acid sequences, GLIPH2 was used to predict antigen specificity groups and MHC restriction. To flag known associations with CMV, EBV, HIV or tissue antigens, CDR3 amino acid sequences were compared against VDJdb and McPAS-TCR. Pre-ART, post-ART and control groups were compared with Wilcoxon signed-rank tests and Holm-Bonferroni correction. As stored in TCRdb, this immuneACCESS dataset retains in-frame rearrangements with V and J assigned. A fraction of the clones does not appear; measured against another copy, unresolved V genes explain less than half of the discrepancy, and the remainder lacks a known reason. V, J and clone size are taken as reported in that table, and D and trimming were inferred from the DNA itself. Present in this sample are around 25,000 clones, roughly 86% of which were seen just once. The ten largest make up around 6.1% of the sample.

The CDR3 has 17 amino acids, counting the end cysteine and phenylalanine. The retained sequence is limited to the CDR3, 51 bases, with the frame set at the first base. The junction carries 20 bases between V and J, which are trimmed by 5 bases and 2 bases respectively. For CDR1 and CDR2, the germline V gene lists SGDLS and YYNGEE. Participants were included only if at least one PBMC sample before ART initiation and at least two post-ART samples were available. All participants with HIV were treated in the United States of America. Cryopreserved samples of about 0.95-10 million PBMC were thawed and washed before DNA extraction. At the time of the earliest PBMC sample for each participant with HIV, ages ranged from roughly 23 to 55 years. PBMC samples were contributed by each participant from 1-4 timepoints before ART initiation and 2-8 timepoints after ART initiation, with a median of 7 samples. Serial HIV viral load, CD4+ T-cell count, ART history and demographic data were obtained for every participant. Using a Qiagen kit on a QIAcube, genomic DNA was extracted from unsorted PBMC, with samples processed in batches of 12.

This TCR derives from a man aged 25 to 40 with HIV. This chain joins TRBV9 to TRBJ2-1, and TRBD1 may be the D gene, going by 6 matching bases. The sequencing here drew on unsorted PBMCs, taken 4.4 years after starting antiretroviral therapy. The CDR3 reads CASRYRLPGAAYNEQFF. DNA sequence: TGTGCCAGCAGGTACCGGTTACCAGGGGCCGCCTACAATGAGCAGTTCTTC.